This record covers a single TCR beta chain. This entry is derived from a study of blood T cell repertoires in COVID-19. Across the whole study: Samples taken during acute and convalescent COVID-19 were collected in the United States, Italy and Spain. T cells, B-cell-depleted T cells, or PBMCs provided the cDNA or gDNA that served as material.

Source study methods: From reference gene primer amplification, estimates of nucleated cell counts were derived. Sequencing was performed with immunoSEQ multiplex PCR; in TCRdb, only in-frame clones are kept and a portion is missing. Clone size and the V and J calls come from that table; the DNA yielded D and trimming. The sample has some 100,000 clones; around 87% are singletons. Trimming took 0 bases from V and 8 from J; bases not matched to a gene: 13. This CDR3 has 17 residues. Per germline, CDR1 SGDLS and CDR2 YYNGEE. V and J are TRBV9 and TRBJ2-1; 8 bases fit TRBD1. The source is a woman aged 25-40 years with acute or convalescent COVID-19. The sequenced sample was peripheral blood. The CDR3 protein is CASSVEPPGGVRDEQFF. CDR3 DNA sequence: TGTGCCAGCAGCGTAGAGCCTCCAGGGGGCGTTCGGGATGAGCAGTTCTTC.